A single sample is the source of the 32 T cell receptor beta chains below, sequenced in a study of control samples from healthy donors and cancer patients. Libraries were prepared by immunoSEQ multiplex PCR; TCRdb keeps only in-frame clonotypes and omits some of them. The data show about 110,000 clones, with about nine tenths seen just once and 4.4% held by the top ten. The sample taken for sequencing was blood. Receptors originate from a human donor in good health. The donor label of this sample is uncertain.

The chain uses TRBV9 and TRBJ2-3; D ambiguous. Germline V lookup: CDR1 SGDLS, CDR2 YYNGEE. The CDR3 contains 14 residues. The V and J ends lost 0 bases and 0 bases respectively, with 5 bases between them. The CDR3 sequence is CASSVGRSTDTQYF. The CDR3 bases are TGTGCCAGCAGCGTAGGACGGAGCACAGATACGCAGTATTTT.

The gene calls are TRBV27 and TRBJ1-6; D uncertain. This CDR3 is 15 amino acids long. V gave up 5 bases and J gave up 3 bases, with 11 bases separating them. The germline V gene encodes CDR1 MNHEY and CDR2 SMNVEV (reference sequence). Written as DNA, the CDR3 is TGTGCCAGCAGTACCGTCGCGCTCTATAATTCACCCCTCCACTTT. This sequence encodes CASSTVALYNSPLHF.

The chain is built from TRBV24-1 and TRBJ1-2; D may be TRBD1 (6 bases). Trimming cost V 5 bases and J 2 bases, with 8 bases left between them. CDR1 KGHDR and CDR2 SFDVKD come from the germline V gene. There are 13 residues in the CDR3. CDR3 sequence reads: CATSVRGNYGYTF. The CDR3 DNA sequence: TGTGCCACCAGTGTTAGGGGGAACTATGGCTACACCTTC.

This chain joins TRBV7-3 and TRBJ2-1, with TRBD2 matching 13 bases. The length of the CDR3 is 16 residues. Germline trimming cut 5 bases from V and 3 bases from J; bases unmatched to any gene: 4. CDR1 is SGHTA, CDR2 FQGTGA, per germline. The CDR3 loop is CASSRTSGGFYNEQFF. The CDR3 nucleotides are TGTGCCAGCAGCCGGACTAGCGGGGGTTTCTACAATGAGCAGTTCTTC. Full variable domain (missing parts from reference TRBV7-3 and TRBJ2-1): GAGVSQTPSNKVTEKGKYVELRCDPISGHTALYWYRQSLGQGPEFLIYFQGTGAADDSGLPNDRFFAVRPEGSVSTLKIQRTERGDSAVYLCASSRTSGGFYNEQFFGPGTRLTVL.

The chain carries TRBV2 and TRBJ2-7; 10 nucleotides match TRBD1. Germline V CDR1 and CDR2: SNHLY, FYNNEI. This CDR3 comprises 15 residues. V trimming: 0 bases; J trimming: 4 bases; junction bases outside the gene matches: 3. The CDR3 is CASSEADRGIYEQYF. CDR3 coding DNA: TGTGCCAGCAGTGAAGCGGACAGGGGGATATACGAGCAGTACTTC.

V gene TRBV19 combines with J gene TRBJ1-5; 7 nucleotides line up with TRBD1. The CDR3 is 14 amino acids. Germline CDR1 and CDR2: LNHDA and SQIVND (reference sequence). Trimming took 5 bases from V and 6 from J; bases not matched to a gene: 7. CDR3 in amino acids: CASSEGQERQPQHF. The CDR3 nucleotides read TGTGCCAGTAGTGAAGGACAGGAACGTCAGCCCCAGCATTTT.

The CDR3 region is CASSLGFDRTKLFF. The CDR3 DNA follows: TGTGCCAGCAGCTTAGGGTTTGATCGAACAAAACTGTTTTTT. The rearrangement joins TRBV5-6 to TRBJ1-4, with no clear D. Trimming left V 2 bases short and J 10 bases short, with 15 bases between. The length of the CDR3 is 14 residues. CDR1 and CDR2 (germline): SGHDT, YYEEEE.

CDR3 nucleotides: TGCGCCAGCAGTGATGGGACCGTCAACTATGGCTACACCTTC. Translating gives CASSDGTVNYGYTF. This sequence joins TRBV10-1 and TRBJ1-2, with D tentatively TRBD1 (5 bases). This CDR3 is built from 14 residues. Germline V gene lookup returns CDR1 WNHNN and CDR2 SYGVQD (reference sequence). Trimming stripped 3 bases from V and 2 bases from J, with 10 bases between.

The V and J genes are TRBV5-1 and TRBJ2-1, with D possibly being TRBD1 (5 bases). Germline CDR1 reads SGHRS; CDR2 reads YFSETQ. This CDR3 is 15 amino acids long. Between the trimmed V and J ends, which lost 0 bases and 0 bases, there was a span of 7 bases. In DNA form, the CDR3 reads TGCGCCAGCAGCTTGGGACAGTTCTCCTACAATGAGCAGTTCTTC. Translation: CASSLGQFSYNEQFF.

The chain employs TRBV29-1 and TRBJ1-1; 10 bases match TRBD1. J was trimmed by 4 bases and V by 7 bases; bases with no gene match: 3. The CDR3 runs to 12 residues. The V gene's germline CDR1 is SQVTM and CDR2 ANQGSEA. CDR3 protein: CSGDRGGTEAFF. Written as DNA, the CDR3 is TGCAGCGGGGACAGGGGTGGCACTGAAGCTTTCTTT.

The chain uses TRBV7-2 and TRBJ2-1, with a weak D call TRBD2 (5 bases). The CDR3 contains 14 residues. Germline values: CDR1 SGHTA, CDR2 FQGNSA. V gave up 5 bases and J gave up 6 bases, with 14 bases separating them. CDR3 DNA sequence: TGTGCCAGCAGCCCCGAACCGGGAAGCAATGAGCAGTTCTTC. It translates to CASSPEPGSNEQFF.

V is TRBV5-6 and J is TRBJ2-5; a weak D match, TRBD2 (6 bases). The CDR3 runs to 14 residues. The V gene lost 4 bases and the J gene lost 5 bases, with 15 bases spanning the gap. From germline, CDR1 is SGHDT and CDR2 YYEEEE. This chain's CDR3 is CASSRKRDFETQYF. The CDR3 coding sequence is TGTGCCAGCAGCAGAAAACGGGACTTTGAGACCCAGTACTTC.

This clone was detected once. V and J are TRBV29-1 and TRBJ1-1, with 7 bases identical to TRBD1. The CDR3 runs to 14 residues. From germline, CDR1 is SQVTM and CDR2 ANQGSEA. J lost 2 bases, V lost 5 bases, and 8 bases had no gene match. For the CDR3, the DNA is TGCAGCGTTTTTAAGACAGGGATAAACACTGAAGCTTTCTTT. Translating it yields CSVFKTGINTEAFF.

V usage is TRBV9 and J usage is TRBJ2-3, with D unclear. Germline V gene sequence: CDR1 SGDLS, CDR2 YYNGEE. The CDR3 runs to 16 residues. Trimming stripped 0 bases from V and 3 bases from J, with 14 bases between. CDR3 bases: TGTGCCAGCAGCGTAGGTCATGGCGGTCCAACAGATACGCAGTATTTT. This codes for CASSVGHGGPTDTQYF.

The chain has TRBV12-5 and TRBJ2-1; D assignment may be TRBD1 or TRBD2 (5 bases each). Germline loops: CDR1 LGHNT, CDR2 FRNRAP. The CDR3 has 16 residues. Trimming took 0 bases from V and 5 from J, leaving 14 bases between them. This chain's CDR3 is CASGLVGRGVNNEQFF. CDR3 coding DNA: TGTGCTAGTGGTTTGGTGGGGAGAGGGGTTAACAATGAGCAGTTCTTC. Variable domain in full (rest from reference TRBV12-5 and TRBJ2-1): DARVTQTPRHKVTEMGQEVTMRCQPILGHNTVFWYRQTMMQGLELLAYFRNRAPLDDSGMPKDRFSAEMPDATLATLKIQPSEPRDSAVYFCASGLVGRGVNNEQFFGPGTRLTVL.

This clone was seen only once. This chain uses TRBV2 with TRBJ1-6; perhaps TRBD1 as D (6 bases). V was trimmed by 6 bases and J by 6 bases, leaving 15 bases between them. The CDR3 is 15 amino acids. Germline V gene lookup returns CDR1 SNHLY and CDR2 FYNNEI. The CDR3 reads CASRETGLSNSPLHF. CDR3 coding DNA: TGTGCCAGCAGGGAGACAGGATTGAGTAATTCACCCCTCCACTTT.

This chain links TRBV5-4 with TRBJ1-5, with D possibly being TRBD1 (6 bases). CDR1 and CDR2 (germline): SGHNT, YYREEE (reference sequence). The V end was cut by 3 bases, the J end by 0 bases, with 10 bases between. The CDR3 is made up of 15 amino acids. The CDR3 loop reads CASSSEQGSNQPQHF. The CDR3 nucleotides read TGTGCCAGCAGCTCCGAACAGGGTAGCAATCAGCCCCAGCATTTT.

This clone appeared a few times. The chain carries TRBV19 and TRBJ1-2; no reliable D call. This CDR3 has 11 amino acids. The germline V and J ends were trimmed by 1 base and 7 bases, with 4 bases remaining between them. Germline V gene lookup returns CDR1 LNHDA and CDR2 SQIVND (reference sequence). In DNA, the CDR3 is TGTGCCAGTAGTATAGGAGGTGGCTACACCTTC. Translation gives CASSIGGGYTF.

The chain joins TRBV4-3 to TRBJ1-1, with D tentatively TRBD1 (5 bases). Germline V gene data show CDR1 as LGHNA and CDR2 as YSLEER. The CDR3 sequence is 16 residues long. Trimming left V 1 base short and J 0 bases short, with 12 bases between. The CDR3: CASSQGGDRLNTEAFF. The DNA of the CDR3 is TGCGCCAGCAGCCAAGGAGGGGACCGTTTGAACACTGAAGCTTTCTTT.

This clone was seen repeatedly, ten times or more. The chain recombines TRBV11-3 with TRBJ2-7; the D gene could be TRBD1 or TRBD2 (5 bases each). From germline, CDR1 is SGHNT and CDR2 YENEEA. V was cut by 1 base and J by 8 bases, with 12 bases left in between. This CDR3 is built from 13 residues. The CDR3: CASSLVAEGKQYF. The CDR3 DNA reads as TGTGCCAGCAGCTTAGTGGCCGAGGGGAAGCAGTACTTC.

The count of this clone is one. This sequence joins TRBV4-1 and TRBJ2-3; 8 positions agree with TRBD2. J gave up 2 bases and V 2 bases, and 6 bases lay outside the gene matches. This CDR3 is built from 16 residues. The V gene's germline CDR1 is MGHRA and CDR2 YSYEKL. CDR3 residues: CASSQPGLDPTDTQYF. CDR3 DNA: TGCGCCAGCAGCCAACCGGGACTAGATCCCACAGATACGCAGTATTTT.

V gene TRBV7-9 combines with J gene TRBJ2-1, with D tentatively TRBD2 (5 bases). The CDR3 contains 14 residues. Trimming cost V 2 bases and J 6 bases, with 11 bases left between them. In germline, CDR1 is SEHNR, CDR2 FQNEAQ (reference sequence). CDR3 loop: CASSLSTSLNEQFF. The CDR3 nucleotides read TGTGCCAGCAGCTTATCCACTAGTCTCAATGAGCAGTTCTTC. Full variable domain (outside the CDR3, taken from reference TRBV7-9 and TRBJ2-1): DTGVSQNPRHKITKRGQNVTFRCDPISEHNRLYWYRQTLGQGPEFLTYFQNEAQLEKSRLLSDRFSAERPKGSFSTLEIQRTEQGDSAMYLCASSLSTSLNEQFFGPGTRLTVL.

This clone was seen more than once but under ten times. As DNA, the CDR3 is TGTGCCAGCAGCTTGGCGGGTCAACCCTTATACAATGAGCAGTTCTTC. Translation gives CASSLAGQPLYNEQFF. This chain joins TRBV5-4 and TRBJ2-1; D is uncertain. Germline V gives CDR1 SGHNT, CDR2 YYREEE (reference sequence). CDR3 length: 16 amino acids. Deletions cut 0 bases from V and 4 bases from J, with 14 bases between.

This sequence joins TRBV2 and TRBJ1-2; 9 bases match TRBD1. The V and J ends lost 4 bases and 4 bases, in that order; junction bases with no gene match: 7. The CDR3 totals 15 residues. Germline loops: CDR1 SNHLY, CDR2 FYNNEI. The CDR3 region is CASSGGDRAFYGYTF. DNA for the CDR3: TGTGCCAGCAGTGGGGGGGACAGGGCCTTCTATGGCTACACCTTC.

The rearrangement links TRBV2 to TRBJ2-7; 7 bases map to TRBD2. Germline V gives CDR1 SNHLY, CDR2 FYNNEI. V was clipped by 6 bases and J by 0 bases; unmatched bases: 8. This CDR3 spans 15 amino acids. In nucleotides, the CDR3 is TGTGCCAGCAGCGGGAGGCGGGGGTACTCCTACGAGCAGTACGTC. It specifies CASSGRRGYSYEQYV.

The V gene is TRBV3-1 (or the pseudogene TRBV3-2), the J gene TRBJ2-1; D unclear. Germline V lookup: CDR1 LGHDT, CDR2 YNNKEL (reference sequence). Trimming stripped 5 bases from V and 0 bases from J, with 2 bases between. CDR3 size: 12 residues. CDR3 sequence reads: CASSYSYNEQFF. The CDR3, as DNA: TGTGCCAGCAGCTACTCCTACAATGAGCAGTTCTTC.

The J gene is TRBJ1-1, the V gene TRBV19, with D perhaps TRBD1 (6 bases). V was shortened by 5 bases and J by 11 bases, with 15 bases between the two germline ends. The CDR3 spans 12 residues. Germline loops: CDR1 LNHDA, CDR2 SQIVND (reference sequence). In DNA form, the CDR3 reads TGTGCCAGTAGTTCACCGGACAGTTCGGCTTTCTTT. It codes for CASSSPDSSAFF.

The rearrangement links TRBV5-6 to TRBJ2-1, with D perhaps matching TRBD1 (6 bases). This CDR3 contains 14 residues. The V end was cut by 9 bases, the J end by 3 bases, with 16 bases between. Germline CDR1 is SGHDT and CDR2 is YYEEEE. The CDR3 DNA sequence: TGTGCCACCACGAGGGACACCCTCTACAATGAGCAGTTCTTC. Residues: CATTRDTLYNEQFF.

This rearrangement joins TRBV7-8 to TRBJ1-2; no clear D. With 0 bases removed from V and 8 bases from J, the gap between germline ends came to 7 bases. Germline CDR1 reads SGHVS; CDR2 reads FQNEAQ. The length of the CDR3 is 12 residues. In DNA, the CDR3 is TGTGCCAGCAGCTTAGCAGGTGGGGGCTACACCTTC. This codes for CASSLAGGGYTF.

The rearrangement joins TRBV28 to TRBJ2-7; no firm D call. V lost 6 bases and J 4 bases, leaving 16 bases between the germline ends. The CDR3 is 14 amino acids. The germline V gene encodes CDR1 MDHEN and CDR2 SYDVKM. The CDR3 nucleotides are TGTGCCAGCAGCTCGGTGGTTAGGGAATACGAGCAGTACTTC. Translation: CASSSVVREYEQYF. Together with reference TRBV28 and TRBJ2-7, the CDR3 gives the full variable domain: DVKVTQSSRYLVKRTGEKVFLECVQDMDHENMFWYRQDPGLGLRLIYFSYDVKMKEKGDIPEGYSVSREKKERFSLILESASTNQTSMYLCASSSVVREYEQYFGPGTRLTVT.

The chain combines TRBV5-6 with TRBJ2-3, with unresolved D. This CDR3 has 15 residues. Germline V lookup: CDR1 SGHDT, CDR2 YYEEEE. Trimming removed 5 bases at V and 1 base at J, with 14 bases between. The CDR3 nucleotides read TGTGCCAGCAGTCCTGGCTACGGCCGCACAGATACGCAGTATTTT. Its protein is CASSPGYGRTDTQYF. Variable domain in full (rest from reference TRBV5-6 and TRBJ2-3): DAGVTQSPTHLIKTRGQQVTLRCSPKSGHDTVSWYQQALGQGPQFIFQYYEEEERQRGNFPDRFSGHQFPNYSSELNVNALLLGDSALYLCASSPGYGRTDTQYFGPGTRLTVL.

The count of this clone is one. The chain has TRBV6-1 and TRBJ2-3, with D perhaps TRBD1 or TRBD2 (6 bases each). V was shortened by 2 bases and J by 1 base, with 13 bases between the two germline ends. This CDR3 comprises 16 residues. Germline lookup yields CDR1 MNHNS and CDR2 SASEGT. The CDR3 DNA follows: TGTGCCAGCAGTGAATTGGGGGGCGCTGGCACAGATACGCAGTATTTT. It encodes CASSELGGAGTDTQYF.